Below are 27 T cell receptor beta chains sequenced from a single sample in a study of blood T cell repertoires in COVID-19. Clones were read by immunoSEQ multiplex PCR, and TCRdb kept only the in-frame ones, dropping some. The sample has over 200,000 clones, 80% to 85% seen once; the top ten hold around a sixth. The sequenced sample was peripheral blood. The receptors come from an elderly woman with active or convalescent COVID-19.

This rearrangement joins TRBV18 to TRBJ1-5; TRBD1 matches at 9 bases. Germline CDR1 is KGHSH and CDR2 is LQKENI. This CDR3 is built from 15 residues. With V trimmed by 3 bases and J by 3 bases, 3 bases remained unmatched. The CDR3 loop is CASSPGTGYNQPQHF. Here the CDR3 DNA reads TGTGCCAGCTCACCCGGGACAGGGTACAATCAGCCCCAGCATTTT.

The rearrangement uses TRBV6-5 and TRBJ1-6, with 8 bases identical to TRBD1. There are 14 residues in the CDR3. The V segment lost 6 bases and the J segment 7 bases; nucleotides outside the gene matches: 5. The germline CDR1 and CDR2 sequences are MNHEY and SVGAGI. Here the CDR3 reads CASRQGGRNSPLHF. In DNA form, the CDR3 reads TGTGCCAGCAGACAGGGGGGTAGGAATTCACCCCTCCACTTT.

The chain links TRBV5-5 to TRBJ2-5; 12 bases map to TRBD2. Trimming removed 6 bases from V and 5 bases from J; junction bases left unmatched: 8. The CDR3 is 15 residues long. Germline CDR1 is SGHKS and CDR2 is YYEKEE (reference sequence). CDR3: CASTASGGAGETQYF. The CDR3 bases are TGTGCCAGCACAGCTAGCGGGGGGGCAGGGGAGACCCAGTACTTC. The full variable domain, in which reference TRBV5-5 and TRBJ2-5 provide the parts outside the CDR3, is DAGVTQSPTHLIKTRGQQVTLRCSPISGHKSVSWYQQVLGQGPQFIFQYYEKEERGRGNFPDRFSARQFPNYSSELNVNALLLGDSALYLCASTASGGAGETQYFGPGTRLLVL.

DNA of the CDR3: TGTGCCAGCAGCCCTGAGCAGGGTGAAAAACTGTTTTTT. Residues: CASSPEQGEKLFF. The V and J genes are TRBV12-3 or TRBV12-4 and TRBJ1-4; possible D gene TRBD1, 5 bases. There are 13 residues in the CDR3. V was shortened by 6 bases and J by 7 bases, with 12 bases between the two germline ends.

The rearrangement links TRBV9 to TRBJ2-1, with 9 bases fitting TRBD2. The J segment lost 9 bases and the V segment lost 3 bases, leaving 10 bases of the junction unmatched. The length of the CDR3 is 15 residues. CDR1 SGDLS and CDR2 YYNGEE come from the germline V gene. The DNA for the CDR3 is TGTGCCAGCAGCGGTTCTAGCGGGGATCTTGGTGAGCAGTTCTTC. It is translated as CASSGSSGDLGEQFF.

The chain uses TRBV5-4 and TRBJ2-7; 8 nucleotides align to TRBD1. Trimming removed 0 bases from V and 2 bases from J; junction bases left unmatched: 4. This CDR3 has 15 amino acids. Germline V gene lookup returns CDR1 SGHNT and CDR2 YYREEE (reference sequence). CDR3: CASSLATGGAYEQYF. Here the CDR3 DNA reads TGTGCCAGCAGCTTGGCTACAGGGGGTGCCTACGAGCAGTACTTC.

V usage is TRBV5-1 and J usage is TRBJ1-4, with 8 nucleotides matching TRBD1. There are 15 residues in the CDR3. V lost 6 bases and J lost 4; bases outside the gene matches: 8. Germline CDR1 is SGHRS and CDR2 is YFSETQ. CDR3 coding DNA: TGCGCCAGCAAACGGACAGGGTCGGGTAATGAAAAACTGTTTTTT. Its translation: CASKRTGSGNEKLFF.

The chain uses TRBV6-5 and TRBJ2-3; TRBD2 matches at 11 bases. Trimming cost V 2 bases and J 8 bases; bases outside gene matches: 9. Germline V gives CDR1 MNHEY, CDR2 SVGAGI. This CDR3 spans 16 amino acids. In DNA, the CDR3 is TGTGCCAGCAGTTACGGGCGTAGCGGGGGGGCCGGTACGCAGTATTTT. Amino acids: CASSYGRSGGAGTQYF.

The chain has TRBV2 and TRBJ2-1, with 7 bases lining up with TRBD2. This CDR3 is built from 13 residues. CDR1 is SNHLY, CDR2 FYNNEI, per germline. Losses at the gene ends were 8 bases for V and 3 bases for J; bases not matched to a gene: 4. CDR3 protein: CASGGTNYNEQFF. Here the CDR3 DNA reads TGTGCCAGCGGCGGGACTAACTACAATGAGCAGTTCTTC.

This sequence joins TRBV11-2 and TRBJ2-7; TRBD1 aligns across 8 bases. This CDR3 is built from 15 residues. Trimming cost V 6 bases and J 2 bases; bases outside gene matches: 9. Germline V gene data show CDR1 as SGHAT and CDR2 as FQNNGV. The CDR3 sequence is CASSPLGQGPYEQYF. CDR3 DNA: TGTGCCAGCAGTCCCCTAGGACAGGGACCCTACGAGCAGTACTTC.

V and J are TRBV30 and TRBJ1-1, with D unclear. CDR1 is GTSNPN, CDR2 SVGIG, per germline (reference sequence). V gave up 5 bases and J gave up 3 bases, with 10 bases separating them. The CDR3 extends over 12 amino acids. The CDR3 sequence is CAWGPGHTEAFF. The DNA for the CDR3 is TGTGCCTGGGGTCCTGGGCACACTGAAGCTTTCTTT.

The chain recombines TRBV4-3 with TRBJ1-1; D gene unclear. Germline V gene lookup returns CDR1 LGHNA and CDR2 YSLEER. The CDR3 length is 13 residues. V was cut by 0 bases and J by 7 bases, with 9 bases left in between. The CDR3 region has the DNA TGCGCCAGCAGCCAAGATTACGTCGGTGAAGCTTTCTTT. Amino acid sequence: CASSQDYVGEAFF.

The chain combines TRBV6-2 or TRBV6-3 with TRBJ2-2; TRBD2 matches at 9 bases. V was clipped by 0 bases and J by 4 bases; unmatched bases: 9. CDR3 size: 18 residues. The V gene's germline CDR1 is MNHEY and CDR2 SVGEGT. The CDR3: CASSYSIVAGVGTGELFF. CDR3 in DNA: TGTGCCAGCAGTTACTCGATAGTAGCGGGAGTCGGCACCGGGGAGCTGTTTTTT.

This chain joins TRBV6-5 and TRBJ2-3; no clear D. This CDR3 comprises 14 residues. V was clipped by 6 bases and J by 4 bases, with 14 bases between them. Germline loops: CDR1 MNHEY, CDR2 SVGAGI. This chain's CDR3 is CASSRTTPADTQYF. DNA of the CDR3: TGTGCCAGCAGCCGCACTACACCTGCAGATACGCAGTATTTT.

This clone came up once. The V call is TRBV3-1 (or the pseudogene TRBV3-2), the J call TRBJ1-2; 8 bases line up with TRBD1. Germline-derived CDR1 and CDR2 are LGHDT and YNNKEL (reference sequence). The junction had 5 bases not matched to a gene; V was cut back by 4 bases and J by 4 bases. The CDR3 consists of 14 residues. CDR3 protein: CASSPGQGGYGYTF. The CDR3 nucleotides are TGTGCCAGCAGCCCCGGACAGGGAGGCTATGGCTACACCTTC.

V and J are TRBV7-2 and TRBJ1-4; 7 bases match TRBD1. Germline values: CDR1 SGHTA, CDR2 FQGNSA. V shed 4 bases, J shed 4 bases, and the junction held 9 bases outside the gene matches. The CDR3 covers 16 residues. The CDR3 bases are TGTGCCAGCAGCTCCGGACAGGTTTGGGGTAATGAAAAACTGTTTTTT. This encodes CASSSGQVWGNEKLFF.

The chain recombines TRBV7-2 with TRBJ1-1; D is unresolved. CDR3 size: 15 residues. Germline V gene lookup returns CDR1 SGHTA and CDR2 FQGNSA. V was shortened by 6 bases and J by 1 base, with 15 bases between the two germline ends. CDR3 in DNA: TGTGCCAGCAGAAGATCGCGGGGAGGGAACACTGAAGCTTTCTTT. Amino acids: CASRRSRGGNTEAFF.

The CDR3 loop is CASSPRQGGEKLFF. Written as DNA, the CDR3 is TGTGCCAGCTCACCCCGACAGGGTGGGGAAAAACTGTTTTTT. The V call is TRBV18, the J call TRBJ1-4; TRBD1 matches at 7 bases. The CDR3 extends over 14 amino acids. Losses at the gene ends were 3 bases for V and 8 bases for J; bases not matched to a gene: 6. Germline values: CDR1 KGHSH, CDR2 LQKENI.

The genes are TRBV2 and TRBJ2-2, with D perhaps matching TRBD2 (6 bases). The CDR3 is 15 amino acids. The V end lost 7 bases, the J end lost 2 bases, and 14 bases lay between the germline ends. CDR1 is SNHLY, CDR2 FYNNEI, per germline. The chain's CDR3 is CASKGGGTNTGELFF. The CDR3 DNA is TGTGCCAGCAAGGGTGGGGGGACCAACACCGGGGAGCTGTTTTTT. Full variable domain (missing parts from reference TRBV2 and TRBJ2-2): EPEVTQTPSHQVTQMGQEVILRCVPISNHLYFYWYRQILGQKVEFLVSFYNNEISEKSEIFDDQFSVERPDGSNFTLKIRSTKLEDSAMYFCASKGGGTNTGELFFGEGSRLTVL.

The CDR3 DNA is TGTGCCACCAGTGATCCACAGGGCCTGACTGAAGCTTTCTTT. Its protein is CATSDPQGLTEAFF. This chain uses TRBV24-1 with TRBJ1-1, with a tentative D call TRBD1 (6 bases). V lost 3 bases, J lost 5 bases, and 12 bases lay in between. CDR3 size: 14 residues. CDR1 and CDR2 (germline): KGHDR, SFDVKD.

The chain employs TRBV3-1 (or the pseudogene TRBV3-2) and TRBJ2-7; 8 bases line up with TRBD2. CDR3 length: 14 amino acids. With V trimmed by 4 bases and J by 3 bases, 5 bases remained unmatched. Germline V gene sequence: CDR1 LGHDT, CDR2 YNNKEL (reference sequence). This CDR3 reads CASSPRGGNYEQYF. In nucleotides, the CDR3 is TGTGCCAGCAGCCCCCGGGGGGGGAACTACGAGCAGTACTTC.

This chain links TRBV5-6 with TRBJ2-5, with D perhaps matching TRBD2 (5 bases). Trimming left V 7 bases short and J 1 base short, with 14 bases between. This CDR3 has 14 amino acids. CDR1 and CDR2 (germline): SGHDT, YYEEEE. The CDR3 spells CASGLRRLQETQYF. Written as DNA, the CDR3 is TGTGCCAGCGGACTTAGGAGGCTCCAAGAGACCCAGTACTTC.

V usage is TRBV19 and J usage is TRBJ2-1; TRBD2 aligns across 7 bases. CDR1 is LNHDA and CDR2 is SQIVND in the germline V gene (reference sequence). The CDR3 is 15 residues long. Unmatched junction bases numbered 9, after V lost 6 bases and J lost 4 bases. This chain's CDR3 is CASRNLADVYNEQFF. DNA for the CDR3: TGTGCCAGTAGAAACCTAGCGGATGTTTACAATGAGCAGTTCTTC.

The chain links TRBV5-4 to TRBJ2-2, with TRBD1 identical over 9 bases. Germline CDR1 reads SGHNT; CDR2 reads YYREEE (reference sequence). There are 15 residues in the CDR3. With 4 bases clipped from V and 4 bases from J, the junction kept 5 bases outside the gene matches. This CDR3 reads CASSAGQGITGELFF. CDR3 nucleotide sequence: TGTGCCAGCAGCGCCGGACAGGGGATCACCGGGGAGCTGTTTTTT.

This chain uses TRBV11-3 with TRBJ2-1; D is perhaps TRBD2 (6 bases). Germline V gene data show CDR1 as SGHNT and CDR2 as YENEEA. The CDR3 is 14 amino acids. Trimming took 5 bases from V and 1 from J, leaving 9 bases between them. Here the CDR3 reads CASSPGGSYNEQFF. In nucleotides, the CDR3 is TGTGCCAGCAGCCCCGGAGGGTCCTACAATGAGCAGTTCTTC.

This CDR3 reads CASSPRASGNYEQYF. DNA for the CDR3: TGTGCCAGCTCACCTAGGGCTAGCGGGAACTACGAGCAGTACTTC. V is TRBV18 and J is TRBJ2-7, with 9 bases aligning to TRBD2. The CDR3 runs to 15 residues. Per the germline V gene, CDR1 is KGHSH and CDR2 is LQKENI. Unmatched junction bases numbered 6, after V lost 3 bases and J lost 3 bases.

The chain joins TRBV2 to TRBJ2-7; 13 positions agree with TRBD2. The CDR3 totals 15 residues. Germline CDR1 SNHLY, CDR2 FYNNEI. V lost 5 bases, J lost 2 bases, and 3 bases stayed unmatched. CDR3 nucleotide sequence: TGTGCCAGCAGTCGACTAGCGGGGGGCCCCTACGAGCAGTACTTC. Its protein is CASSRLAGGPYEQYF.